The 5 T cell receptor beta chains listed next were all sequenced from one sample in a study of identical twins. TCRdb redid the calling of the 5' RACE reads with MiXCR, one entry per CDR3 protein. The sample has about 690,000 distinct CDR3 sequences; approximately 21% are singletons. This sample also appeared in a second study, on T cells expressing NK-cell markers.

The sequencing input was PBMCs. These receptors were taken from a woman between 18 and 29 years old in good health.

This clonotype was counted at least ten times. The V and J genes are TRBV12-3 or TRBV12-4 and TRBJ2-5, with TRBD2 matching 10 bases. The CDR3 covers 13 residues. Trimming removed 4 bases from V and 5 bases from J; junction bases left unmatched: 1. The CDR3 DNA follows: TGTGCCAGCAGTTCACTAGCGGGGGAGACCCAGTACTTC. This codes for CASSSLAGETQYF.

This clonotype was found a few times. The chain couples TRBV6-1 to TRBJ1-1; 9 bases line up with TRBD1. V lost 5 bases to trimming and J lost 5 bases; unmatched junction nucleotides: 3. Germline lookup yields CDR1 MNHNS and CDR2 SASEGT. The CDR3 loop spans 13 amino acids. The CDR3 DNA reads TGTGCCAGCAGTACAGGGGGCGAGACTGAAGCTTTCTTT. Amino acid sequence: CASSTGGETEAFF.

This clonotype has ten or more counts. The gene calls are TRBV20-1 and TRBJ2-7, with D tentatively TRBD1 or TRBD2 (6 bases each). Germline V gene sequence: CDR1 DFQATT, CDR2 SNEGSKA (reference sequence). V lost 2 bases, J lost 4 bases, and 12 bases lay in between. The CDR3 sequence is 13 residues long. This CDR3 is CSARRGAEYEQYF. CDR3 nucleotides: TGCAGTGCTAGAAGGGGGGCAGAGTACGAGCAGTACTTC.

This chain uses TRBV15 with TRBJ2-1; D is perhaps TRBD2 (6 bases). CDR3 length: 16 amino acids. Germline V CDR1 and CDR2: LNHNV, YYDKDF (reference sequence). V was clipped by 5 bases and J by 1 base, with 15 bases between them. CDR3 coding DNA: TGTGCCACCAGCCCCAGAGGAGCGGGTTCCTACAATGAGCAGTTCTTC. As protein: CATSPRGAGSYNEQFF.

This clonotype was picked up a small number of times. The chain is built from TRBV18 and TRBJ2-7; no clear D gene. CDR3 length: 15 amino acids. The V end lost 2 bases, the J end lost 1 base, and 12 bases lay between the germline ends. Germline CDR1 and CDR2: KGHSH and LQKENI. CDR3 coding DNA: TGTGCCAGCTCACCATCGAAGACACGGTCCTACGAGCAGTACTTC. Residues: CASSPSKTRSYEQYF.